The 20 T cell receptor beta chains presented below share a single source sample, sequenced in a study of cytomegalovirus exposure and HLA in healthy donors. PCR used 60 Vbeta primers and 13 Jbeta primers. Here immunoSEQ multiplex PCR was the method, and the copy in TCRdb shows in-frame clones only, minus some. The sample lists 160,000 or so clones; 70% to 80% were seen once. Material: PBMCs. These receptors originate from a middle-aged man in good health and CMV-seronegative.

The chain recombines TRBV30 with TRBJ2-3; D remains unclear. This CDR3 has 14 residues. The V end was cut by 8 bases, the J end by 3 bases, with 18 bases between. Germline-derived CDR1 and CDR2 are GTSNPN and SVGIG (reference sequence). CDR3 loop: CAAGTTPWTDTQYF. The CDR3 bases are TGTGCCGCCGGTACTACCCCTTGGACAGATACGCAGTATTTT.

The gene calls are TRBV6-1 and TRBJ2-7; 10 bases line up with TRBD1. V dropped 4 bases and J dropped 2; count of bases not matched to a gene: 2. From germline, CDR1 is MNHNS and CDR2 SASEGT. The CDR3 covers 14 residues. In DNA form, the CDR3 reads TGTGCCAGCAGTGCCGGGACAGGGGCCTACGAGCAGTACGTC. This codes for CASSAGTGAYEQYV.

The V gene is TRBV5-1, the J gene TRBJ2-7; 7 bases map to TRBD1. Trimming at V came to 3 bases and at J to 4 bases, leaving 4 bases not matched to a gene. Germline CDR1 SGHRS, CDR2 YFSETQ. There are 13 residues in the CDR3. The CDR3 is CASSSGQPYEQYF. CDR3 nucleotide sequence: TGCGCCAGCAGCTCGGGACAGCCTTACGAGCAGTACTTC.

As to this clone: A junction boundary mismatches the germline segment, possibly from a read error. The chain carries TRBV7-9 and TRBJ1-1; D unclear. CDR3 length equals 12 residues. CDR1 and CDR2 from the germline V gene are SEHNR and FQNEAQ (reference sequence). CDR3 nucleotides: TGTTCCAGCAGCTTAGTGGGCTCTGAAGCTTTCTTT. It encodes CSSSLVGSEAFF.

The sample holds a few counts of this clone. The chain uses TRBV4-1 and TRBJ1-6; 10 bases map to TRBD1. Germline assignment: CDR1 MGHRA and CDR2 YSYEKL. The CDR3 contains 15 residues. The ends lost 3 bases at V and 10 bases at J; junction bases unmatched: 6. CDR3 protein: CASSQRTGGESPLHF. As DNA, the CDR3 is TGCGCCAGCAGCCAGAGGACAGGGGGGGAGTCACCCCTCCACTTT.

The chain joins TRBV30 to TRBJ2-5, with TRBD1 matching over 8 bases. V dropped 4 bases and J dropped 5; count of bases not matched to a gene: 9. Germline CDR1 and CDR2: GTSNPN and SVGIG (reference sequence). The CDR3 is made up of 14 amino acids. CDR3 loop: CAWNPAGGRETQYF. The CDR3 nucleotides are TGTGCCTGGAATCCGGCAGGGGGCCGGGAGACCCAGTACTTC. Supplemented by reference TRBV30 and TRBJ2-5, the full variable domain reads SQTIHQWPATLVQPVGSPLSLECTVEGTSNPNLYWYRQAAGRGLQLLFYSVGIGQISSEVPQNLSASRPQDRQFILSSKKLLLSDSGFYLCAWNPAGGRETQYFGPGTRLLVL.

This chain uses TRBV6-6 with TRBJ2-2, with D tentatively TRBD2 (6 bases). Germline V CDR1 and CDR2: MNHNY, SVGAGI (reference sequence). The CDR3 contains 14 residues. Trimming stripped 7 bases from V and 7 bases from J, with 16 bases between. This CDR3 is CASNQGGVGGELFF. The DNA of the CDR3 is TGTGCCAGCAACCAAGGAGGGGTGGGCGGGGAGCTGTTTTTT.

DNA of the CDR3: TGTGCCAGCGAAAGACAGATTATTACCGGGGAGCTGTTTTTT. This translates into CASERQIITGELFF. The rearrangement links TRBV28 to TRBJ2-2, with a possible D match to TRBD1 (5 bases). V lost 8 bases, J lost 5 bases, and 15 bases lay in between. Per the germline V gene, CDR1 is MDHEN and CDR2 is SYDVKM. CDR3 length equals 14 residues.

The chain has TRBV7-2 and TRBJ2-3; tentative D call: TRBD2 (5 bases). Trimming left V 5 bases short and J 2 bases short, with 14 bases between. The CDR3 contains 15 residues. Germline CDR1 reads SGHTA; CDR2 reads FQGNSA. This chain's CDR3 is CASSEPRTATDTQYF. Written as DNA, the CDR3 is TGTGCCAGCAGCGAACCCAGGACTGCCACAGATACGCAGTATTTT.

V and J are TRBV2 and TRBJ2-1; no firm D call. The germline CDR1 and CDR2 sequences are SNHLY and FYNNEI. The germline V and J ends were trimmed by 6 bases and 1 base, with 13 bases remaining between them. This CDR3 comprises 15 residues. Written as DNA, the CDR3 is TGTGCCAGCAGGGTGGAGAAGCTTTCCTACAATGAGCAGTTCTTC. This encodes CASRVEKLSYNEQFF.

In regard to this clone: One end of the junction fails to match germline, which may point to a read error. V is TRBV7-9 and J is TRBJ1-1; no clear D gene. CDR3 length: 12 amino acids. Germline values: CDR1 SEHNR, CDR2 FQNEAQ (reference sequence). The CDR3 protein is CSSSLTSTEAFF. Written as DNA, the CDR3 is TGTTCCAGCAGCTTAACAAGCACTGAAGCTTTCTTT.

The J gene is TRBJ2-7, the V gene TRBV5-1, with 8 bases matching TRBD2. Germline CDR1 reads SGHRS; CDR2 reads YFSETQ. The trim removed 3 bases at V and 5 bases at J, leaving 7 bases unmatched. The CDR3 has 14 amino acids. The CDR3 loop is CASSSSGRNHEQYF. The CDR3 nucleotides are TGCGCCAGCAGCTCCAGCGGGAGAAACCACGAGCAGTACTTC.

The gene calls are TRBV6-5 and TRBJ2-3; 9 nucleotides agree with TRBD2. The CDR3 covers 15 residues. V gave up 5 bases and J gave up 5 bases; unmatched junction bases: 8. Germline V gene lookup returns CDR1 MNHEY and CDR2 SVGAGI. Here the CDR3 DNA reads TGTGCCAGCAGTACATTAGCGGGAGCATTAGATACGCAGTATTTT. Protein: CASSTLAGALDTQYF.

In the case of this clone: Relative to the germline gene, one junction end is altered; a read error may explain this. The chain is built from TRBV15 and TRBJ2-6; 7 bases are a match to TRBD2. The CDR3 consists of 17 residues. CDR1 and CDR2 (germline): LNHNV, YYDKDF (reference sequence). The DNA of the CDR3 is TGTGCCACCCGGGGAGAAGCGGGGAGGGGAGGGGCCAACGGCCTGACTTTC. Translating it yields CATRGEAGRGGANGLTF. Variable domain in full (rest from reference TRBV15 and TRBJ2-6): DAMVIQNPRYQVTQFGKPVTLSCSQTLNHNVMYWYQQKSSQAPKLLFHYYDKDFNNEADTPDNFQSRRPNTSFCFLDIRSPGLGDTAMYLCATRGEAGRGGANGLTFGAGSRLTVL.

This sequence joins TRBV7-2 and TRBJ2-6, with D possibly matching TRBD2 (5 bases). The CDR3 runs 16 residues. With 1 base removed from V and 1 base from J, the gap between germline ends came to 8 bases. CDR1 and CDR2 from the germline V gene are SGHTA and FQGNSA. Written as DNA, the CDR3 is TGTGCCAGCAGCTTAGGCCGGGAATCTGGGGCCAACGTCCTGACTTTC. Translation: CASSLGRESGANVLTF.

The sample holds a few counts of this clone. The chain has TRBV27 and TRBJ2-7; the match to TRBD1 covers 12 bases. V lost 10 bases and J lost 7; bases outside the gene matches: 8. The CDR3 contains 13 residues. From germline, CDR1 is MNHEY and CDR2 SMNVEV (reference sequence). The CDR3 reads CATPGQGAREQYV. Here the CDR3 DNA reads TGTGCCACCCCGGGACAGGGGGCGCGGGAGCAGTACGTC.

The rearrangement links TRBV18 to TRBJ2-7, with 9 bases that match TRBD1. CDR1 KGHSH and CDR2 LQKENI come from the germline V gene. The trim removed 0 bases at V and 5 bases at J, leaving 5 bases unmatched. The CDR3 is 15 amino acids. The CDR3: CASSPPGTGMDEQYF. As DNA, the CDR3 is TGTGCCAGCTCACCACCGGGGACAGGGATGGACGAGCAGTACTTC.

As for this clone: The identical CDR3 is also encoded by other nucleotide sequences in the sample. The rearrangement joins TRBV18 to TRBJ2-7, with 7 bases that match TRBD1. Per germline, CDR1 KGHSH and CDR2 LQKENI. Trimming cost V 6 bases and J 3 bases; bases outside gene matches: 2. CDR3 length: 12 amino acids. CDR3 region: CASSPGGYEQYV. CDR3 coding DNA: TGTGCCAGCTCGCCAGGGGGCTACGAGCAGTACGTC.

This clone was counted between two and nine times. The CDR3 region has the DNA TGCAGTGCCGGCGAGCAGGGTACTTTCTTT. It translates to CSAGEQGTFF. The gene calls are TRBV20-1 and TRBJ1-1; D perhaps matches TRBD1 (5 bases). Trimming pared 6 bases from V and 12 bases from J, leaving 14 bases between. This CDR3 has 10 amino acids. Per germline, CDR1 DFQATT and CDR2 SNEGSKA (reference sequence).

V is TRBV21-1 and J is TRBJ2-5; the table's D gene call, TRBD2, was not cross checked with the DNA. TRBJ2-7 matches the DNA end more closely, so the J call is doubtful. TRBV21-1 has pseudogene status. This CDR3 is 18 amino acids long. The CDR3 DNA sequence: TGTGCCAGCAGCAAAGCAGGGTTTATTAGCGGGAGGGCCTCCGAGCAGTACTTC. Translating it yields CASSKAGFISGRASEQYF.